The 5 T cell receptor beta chains given below trace back to one sample, sequenced in a study of cytomegalovirus exposure and HLA in healthy donors. Amplification used 60 Vbeta primers and 13 Jbeta primers. The repertoire was sequenced with immunoSEQ multiplex PCR; TCRdb's copy has only in-frame clones and lacks some. The table records some 190,000 clones, over 65% of them present only once. The sequencing input was PBMCs. The receptors were sampled from a man aged 18-30 years in good health and CMV-seronegative.

The chain joins TRBV27 to TRBJ2-7; 7 bases are a match to TRBD2. The CDR3 length is 14 residues. Germline trimming cut 3 bases from V and 4 bases from J; bases unmatched to any gene: 6. Per germline, CDR1 MNHEY and CDR2 SMNVEV (reference sequence). This chain's CDR3 is CASSFGTTGYEQYF. In nucleotides, the CDR3 is TGTGCCAGCAGTTTCGGGACTACCGGTTACGAGCAGTACTTC.

The chain uses TRBV4-1 and TRBJ2-5, with 8 positions matching TRBD1. V gave up 2 bases and J gave up 4 bases; unmatched junction bases: 6. CDR3 length equals 15 residues. Germline V gene data show CDR1 as MGHRA and CDR2 as YSYEKL. This CDR3 reads CASSQQGAGRETQYF. The CDR3 nucleotides read TGCGCCAGCAGCCAACAGGGGGCTGGGCGAGAGACCCAGTACTTC.

The rearrangement joins TRBV9 to TRBJ2-3; TRBD2 agrees at 10 bases. The V gene's germline CDR1 is SGDLS and CDR2 YYNGEE. Losses at the gene ends were 0 bases for V and 4 bases for J; bases not matched to a gene: 5. The CDR3 covers 16 residues. CDR3 residues: CASSVEGSGRADTQYF. The CDR3, as DNA: TGTGCCAGCAGCGTAGAAGGAAGCGGGAGGGCAGATACGCAGTATTTT.

This chain connects TRBV7-9 to TRBJ2-5; the match to TRBD2 covers 10 bases. The germline CDR1 and CDR2 sequences are SEHNR and FQNEAQ (reference sequence). V was clipped by 5 bases and J by 3 bases; unmatched bases: 6. This CDR3 is built from 15 residues. In nucleotides, the CDR3 is TGTGCCAGCAGCCAGCGGACTAGCGGAGAAGAGACCCAGTACTTC. As protein: CASSQRTSGEETQYF.

V and J are TRBV19 and TRBJ1-2; D is perhaps TRBD1 (6 bases). The CDR3 totals 16 residues. Germline CDR1 is LNHDA and CDR2 is SQIVND (reference sequence). V lost 4 bases to trimming and J lost 1 base, with 16 bases between them. The CDR3 DNA sequence: TGTGCCAGTAGTACTCCGCCCCGACAGGATAACTATGGCTACACCTTC. This encodes CASSTPPRQDNYGYTF.